The following is a TCR beta chain sequence with its context. Its antigen is not known. The CDR3 totals 14 residues. Germline lookup yields CDR1 LNHNV and CDR2 YYDKDF (reference sequence). V lost 4 bases and J lost 2, with 12 bases in between. This specimen comes from a study of EBV T-cell therapy then PD-1 blockade in nasopharyngeal carcinoma. Time point noted: 266 days after commencement of treatment, after nivolumab therapy. The sample's treatment: AdE1-LMPpoly-expanded autologous EBV-specific T-cell therapy followed by anti-PD-1 nivolumab. Sequencing used immunoSEQ multiplex PCR; TCRdb keeps in-frame clones, though not all of them. Of over 20,000 clones in the sample, around 84% were seen once.

The rearrangement links TRBV15 to TRBJ2-7, with D perhaps matching TRBD1 (6 bases). The input for sequencing was CD8+ T cells from blood, taken at approximately day 250 from a patient whose treatment included autologous EBV-specific T cells and nivolumab. This clonotype was sampled from a man aged 35-49 years with nasopharyngeal carcinoma. CDR3 nucleotide sequence: TGTGCCACCAGCAAGGGGGACGGTACCTACGAGCAGTACTTC. It is translated as CATSKGDGTYEQYF.